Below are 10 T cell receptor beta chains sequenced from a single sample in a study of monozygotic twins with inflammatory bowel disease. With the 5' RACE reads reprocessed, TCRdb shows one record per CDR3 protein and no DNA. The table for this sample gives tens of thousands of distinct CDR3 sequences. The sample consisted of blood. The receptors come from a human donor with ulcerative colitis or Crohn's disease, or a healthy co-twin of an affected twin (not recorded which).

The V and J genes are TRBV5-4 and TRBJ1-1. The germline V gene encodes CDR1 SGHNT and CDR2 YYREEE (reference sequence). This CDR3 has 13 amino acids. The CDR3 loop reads CASSRGRNTEAFF.

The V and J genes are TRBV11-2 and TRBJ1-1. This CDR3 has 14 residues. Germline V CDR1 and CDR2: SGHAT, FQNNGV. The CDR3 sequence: CASSPTWGITEAFF.

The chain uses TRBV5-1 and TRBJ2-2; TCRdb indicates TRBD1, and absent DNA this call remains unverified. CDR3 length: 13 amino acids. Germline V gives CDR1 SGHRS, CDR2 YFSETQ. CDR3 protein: CASTPLTTGELFF.

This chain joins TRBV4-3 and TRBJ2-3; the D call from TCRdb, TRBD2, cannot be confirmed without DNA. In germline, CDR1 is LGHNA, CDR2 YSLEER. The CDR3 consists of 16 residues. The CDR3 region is CASSLLAGGSTDTQYF.

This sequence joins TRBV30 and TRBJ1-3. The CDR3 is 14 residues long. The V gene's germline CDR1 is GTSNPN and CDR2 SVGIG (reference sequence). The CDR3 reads CAWMTPGSGNTIYF.

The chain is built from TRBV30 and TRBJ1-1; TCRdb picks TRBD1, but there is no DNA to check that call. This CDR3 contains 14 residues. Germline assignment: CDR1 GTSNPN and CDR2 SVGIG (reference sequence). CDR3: CAWNPGQPLIEAFF.

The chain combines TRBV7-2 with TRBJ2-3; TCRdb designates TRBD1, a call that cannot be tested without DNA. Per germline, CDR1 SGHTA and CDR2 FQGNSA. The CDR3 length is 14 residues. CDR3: CASSISGGGDTQYF.

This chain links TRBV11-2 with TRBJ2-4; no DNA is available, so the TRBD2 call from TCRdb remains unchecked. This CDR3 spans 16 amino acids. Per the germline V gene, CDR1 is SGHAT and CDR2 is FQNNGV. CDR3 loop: CASSLGISVDKNIQYF. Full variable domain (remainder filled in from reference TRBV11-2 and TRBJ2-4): EAGVAQSPRYKIIEKRQSVAFWCNPISGHATLYWYQQILGQGPKLLIQFQNNGVVDDSQLPKDRFSAERLKGVDSTLKIQPAKLEDSAVYLCASSLGISVDKNIQYFGAGTRLSVL.

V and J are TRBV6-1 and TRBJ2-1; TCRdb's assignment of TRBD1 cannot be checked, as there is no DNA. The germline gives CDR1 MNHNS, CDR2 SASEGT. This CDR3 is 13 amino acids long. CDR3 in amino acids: CASTAKGTNEQFF.

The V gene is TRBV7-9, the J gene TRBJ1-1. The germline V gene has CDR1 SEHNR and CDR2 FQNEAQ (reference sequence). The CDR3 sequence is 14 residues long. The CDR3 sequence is CASSSHRTNTEAFF.